The next 8 T cell receptor beta chains were all read from a single sample in a study of cytomegalovirus exposure and HLA in healthy donors (dated by TCRdb to about 2017). Libraries were prepared through the immunoSEQ multiplex PCR assay. The multiplex PCR relied on a mix of 60 forward primers for TCR Vbeta segments and 13 reverse primers for TCR Jbeta segments. TCRdb took over this immuneACCESS table, retaining in-frame rearrangements with V and J assigned. Such tables are incomplete; in checked studies, under half of the missing clones stem from an unresolved V gene, and the remainder is unexplained. Here the sample has roughly 100,000 clones; approximately 77% occur a single time. The ten top clones hold 9.6% of the sample. What was sequenced was PBMCs. These receptors were obtained from a male donor in good health and CMV-seropositive.

The chain has TRBV25-1 and TRBJ2-5, with 8 bases lining up with TRBD2. Germline trimming cut 1 base from V and 7 bases from J; bases unmatched to any gene: 5. The germline V gene has CDR1 MGHDK and CDR2 SYGVNS. There are 14 residues in the CDR3. In DNA form, the CDR3 reads TGTGCCAGCAGTGAATCGGCGGGACTAGGGACCCAGTACTTC. It codes for CASSESAGLGTQYF.

In its sample, this clone was seen a few times. V is TRBV7-9 and J is TRBJ2-3; D unclear. Looked up from germline, CDR1 is SEHNR and CDR2 is FQNEAQ (reference sequence). Between the trimmed V and J ends, which lost 3 bases and 6 bases, there was a span of 7 bases. The CDR3 has 12 residues. This chain's CDR3 is CASSFNVDTQYF. The CDR3 nucleotides are TGTGCCAGCAGCTTCAATGTGGATACGCAGTATTTT.

The V call is TRBV5-4, the J call TRBJ1-2; possible D gene TRBD1, 5 bases. The CDR3 runs 14 residues. Germline assignment: CDR1 SGHNT and CDR2 YYREEE (reference sequence). V was shortened by 4 bases and J by 4 bases, with 14 bases between the two germline ends. CDR3 sequence: CASSPQGLSYGYTF. The CDR3 region has the DNA TGTGCCAGCAGCCCCCAGGGATTATCCTATGGCTACACCTTC.

V and J are TRBV5-1 and TRBJ1-4, with D possibly TRBD1 on 5 matching bases. In germline, CDR1 is SGHRS, CDR2 YFSETQ. The V end was cut by 0 bases, the J end by 8 bases, with 17 bases between. The CDR3 is 16 residues long. The CDR3 DNA follows: TGCGCCAGCAGCTTGGGATGGGGACGGGGGAGCGAAAAACTGTTTTTT. Protein: CASSLGWGRGSEKLFF.

The rearrangement links TRBV7-2 to TRBJ2-2; D gene unclear. Germline lookup yields CDR1 SGHTA and CDR2 FQGNSA. The CDR3 contains 14 residues. V was trimmed by 3 bases and J by 3 bases, leaving 8 bases between them. Written as DNA, the CDR3 is TGTGCCAGCAGCTTCCACACCGACACCGGGGAGCTGTTTTTT. Its translation is CASSFHTDTGELFF. The complete variable domain, with remaining parts taken from reference TRBV7-2 and TRBJ2-2, reads GAGVSQSPSNKVTEKGKDVELRCDPISGHTALYWYRQSLGQGLEFLIYFQGNSAPDKSGLPSDRFSAERTGGSVSTLTIQRTQQEDSAVYLCASSFHTDTGELFFGEGSRLTVL.

V gene TRBV18 combines with J gene TRBJ2-5; D is ambiguous. This CDR3 has 12 amino acids. Germline V gives CDR1 KGHSH, CDR2 LQKENI. The V gene lost 3 bases and the J gene lost 1 base, with 3 bases spanning the gap. As DNA, the CDR3 is TGTGCCAGCTCACCCCTCCAAGAGACCCAGTACTTC. As protein: CASSPLQETQYF.

This clone has just one count. This chain connects TRBV7-9 to TRBJ2-1; D not certain. Germline V gene data show CDR1 as SEHNR and CDR2 as FQNEAQ (reference sequence). Deletions cut 5 bases from V and 0 bases from J, with 11 bases between. The CDR3 is 15 amino acids. Here the CDR3 reads CASSPRISSYNEQFF. CDR3 DNA: TGTGCCAGCAGCCCTAGAATAAGCTCCTACAATGAGCAGTTCTTC.

The chain carries TRBV19 and TRBJ2-5, with TRBD1 identical over 9 bases. The J call may be incorrect, as the DNA end agrees better with TRBJ2-7. This CDR3 comprises 15 residues. Germline V gene sequence: CDR1 LNHDA, CDR2 SQIVND (reference sequence). The CDR3 loop reads CASSSQGAVLYEQYF. DNA for the CDR3: TGTGCCAGTAGTTCACAGGGGGCCGTTCTCTACGAGCAGTACTTC.